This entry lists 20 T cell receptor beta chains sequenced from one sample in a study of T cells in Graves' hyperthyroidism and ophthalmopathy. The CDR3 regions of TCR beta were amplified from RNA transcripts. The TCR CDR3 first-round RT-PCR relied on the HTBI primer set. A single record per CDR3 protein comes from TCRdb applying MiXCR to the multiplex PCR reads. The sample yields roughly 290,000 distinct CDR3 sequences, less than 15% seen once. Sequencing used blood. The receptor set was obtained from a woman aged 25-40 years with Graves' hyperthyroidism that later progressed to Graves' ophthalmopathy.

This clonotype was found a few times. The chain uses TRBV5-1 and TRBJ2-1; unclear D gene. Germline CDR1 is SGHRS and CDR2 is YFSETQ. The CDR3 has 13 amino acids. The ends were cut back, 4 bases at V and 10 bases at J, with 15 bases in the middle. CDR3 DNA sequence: TGCGCCAGCAGCGACCAAGGATTAGGGGAGCAGTTCTTC. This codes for CASSDQGLGEQFF.

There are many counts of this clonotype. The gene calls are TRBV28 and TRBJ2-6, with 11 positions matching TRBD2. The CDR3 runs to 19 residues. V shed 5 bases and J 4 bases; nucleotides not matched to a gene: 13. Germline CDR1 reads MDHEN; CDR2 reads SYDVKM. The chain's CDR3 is CASSPLSLAGGSGANVLTF. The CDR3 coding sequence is TGTGCCAGCAGTCCATTAAGCCTAGCGGGAGGTTCCGGGGCCAACGTCCTGACTTTC.

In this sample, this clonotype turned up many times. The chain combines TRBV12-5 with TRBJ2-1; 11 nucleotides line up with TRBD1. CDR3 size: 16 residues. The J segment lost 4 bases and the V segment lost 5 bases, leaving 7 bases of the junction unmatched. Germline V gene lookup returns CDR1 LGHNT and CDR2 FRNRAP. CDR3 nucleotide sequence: TGTGCTAGTGGTCGGTCCGGGACAGGGGGTTACAATGAGCAGTTCTTC. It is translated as CASGRSGTGGYNEQFF.

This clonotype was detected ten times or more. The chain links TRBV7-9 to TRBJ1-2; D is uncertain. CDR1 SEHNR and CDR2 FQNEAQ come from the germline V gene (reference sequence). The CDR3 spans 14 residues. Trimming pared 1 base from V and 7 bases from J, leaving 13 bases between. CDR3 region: CASSLVGSRSGYTF. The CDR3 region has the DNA TGTGCCAGCAGCTTAGTTGGGTCAAGGAGTGGCTACACCTTC.

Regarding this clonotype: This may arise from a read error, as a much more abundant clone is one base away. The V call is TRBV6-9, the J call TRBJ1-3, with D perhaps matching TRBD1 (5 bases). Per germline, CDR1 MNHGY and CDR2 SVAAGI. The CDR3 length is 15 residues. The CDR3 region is CASSYTGGSGTTIYF. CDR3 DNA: TGTGCCAGCAGTTACACCGGGGGTTCTGGAACCACCATATATTTT.

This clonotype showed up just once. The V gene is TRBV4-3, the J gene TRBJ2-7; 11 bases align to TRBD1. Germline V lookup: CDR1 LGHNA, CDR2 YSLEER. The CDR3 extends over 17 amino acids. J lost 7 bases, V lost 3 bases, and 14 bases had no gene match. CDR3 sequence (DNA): TGCGCCAGCAGCCAGCACCAGACCGGGACAGGGGGTAGAGAGCAGTACTTC. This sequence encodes CASSQHQTGTGGREQYF.

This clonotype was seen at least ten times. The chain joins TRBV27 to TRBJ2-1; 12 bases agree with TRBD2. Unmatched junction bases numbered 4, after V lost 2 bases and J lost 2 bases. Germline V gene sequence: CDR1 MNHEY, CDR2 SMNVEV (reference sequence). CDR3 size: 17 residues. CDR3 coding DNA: TGTGCCAGCAGTTTACTTCTAGCGGGAGGGGCCTACAATGAGCAGTTCTTC. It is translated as CASSLLLAGGAYNEQFF.

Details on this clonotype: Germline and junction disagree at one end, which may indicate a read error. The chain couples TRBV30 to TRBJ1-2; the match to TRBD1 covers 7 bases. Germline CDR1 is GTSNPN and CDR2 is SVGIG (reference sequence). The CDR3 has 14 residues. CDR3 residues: CARSRGQSLLRYTF. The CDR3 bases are TGTGCCCGGAGTAGGGGACAGTCCCTCTTGCGCTACACCTTC.

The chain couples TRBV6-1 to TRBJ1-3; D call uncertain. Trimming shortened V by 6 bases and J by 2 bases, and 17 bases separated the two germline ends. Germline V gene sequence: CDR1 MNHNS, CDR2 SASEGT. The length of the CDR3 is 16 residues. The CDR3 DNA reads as TGTGCCAGCAGCCTTGTCTCAGAGCCCGCTGGAAACACCATATATTTT. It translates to CASSLVSEPAGNTIYF.

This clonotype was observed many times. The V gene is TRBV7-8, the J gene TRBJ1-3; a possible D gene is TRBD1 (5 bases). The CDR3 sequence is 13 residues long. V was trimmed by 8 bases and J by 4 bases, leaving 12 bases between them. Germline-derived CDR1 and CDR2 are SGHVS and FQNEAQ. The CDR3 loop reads CASHTGAGNTIYF. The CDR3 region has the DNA TGTGCCAGCCATACAGGAGCAGGAAACACCATATATTTT. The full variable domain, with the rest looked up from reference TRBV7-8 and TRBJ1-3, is GAGVSQSPRYKVAKRGQDVALRCDPISGHVSLFWYQQALGQGPEFLTYFQNEAQLDKSGLPSDRFFAERPEGSVSTLKIQRTQQEDSAVYLCASHTGAGNTIYFGEGSWLTVV.

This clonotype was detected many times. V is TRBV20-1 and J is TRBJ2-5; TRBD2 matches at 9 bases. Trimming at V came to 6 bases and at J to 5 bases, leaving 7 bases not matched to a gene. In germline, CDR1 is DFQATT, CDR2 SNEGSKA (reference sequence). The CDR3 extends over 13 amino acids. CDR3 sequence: CSAPAGGRETQYF. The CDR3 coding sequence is TGCAGTGCACCAGCGGGGGGAAGGGAGACCCAGTACTTC.

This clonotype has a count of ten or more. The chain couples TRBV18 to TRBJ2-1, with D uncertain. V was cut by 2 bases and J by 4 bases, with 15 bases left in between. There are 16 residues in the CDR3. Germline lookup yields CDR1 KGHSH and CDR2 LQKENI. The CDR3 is CASSPGKKAVYNEQFF. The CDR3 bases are TGTGCCAGCTCACCAGGGAAAAAGGCGGTGTACAATGAGCAGTTCTTC.

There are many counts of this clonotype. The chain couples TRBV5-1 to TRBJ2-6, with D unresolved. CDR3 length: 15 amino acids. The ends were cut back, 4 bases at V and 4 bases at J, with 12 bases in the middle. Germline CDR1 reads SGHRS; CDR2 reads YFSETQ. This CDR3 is CASSPIVSGANVLTF. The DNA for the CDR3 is TGCGCCAGCAGCCCTATTGTCTCCGGGGCCAACGTCCTGACTTTC.

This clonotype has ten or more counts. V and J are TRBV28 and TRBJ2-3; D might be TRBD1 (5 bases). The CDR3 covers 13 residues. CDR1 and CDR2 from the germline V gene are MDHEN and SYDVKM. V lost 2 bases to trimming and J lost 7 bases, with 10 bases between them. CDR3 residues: CASSLAGLNTQYF. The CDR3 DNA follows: TGTGCCAGCAGTTTAGCAGGGTTAAATACGCAGTATTTT.

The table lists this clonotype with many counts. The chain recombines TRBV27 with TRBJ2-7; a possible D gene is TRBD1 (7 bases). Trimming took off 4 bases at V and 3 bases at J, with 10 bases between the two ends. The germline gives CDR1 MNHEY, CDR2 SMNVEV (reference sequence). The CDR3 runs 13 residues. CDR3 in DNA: TGTGCCAGCAGTTCAGGGGGGTACTACGAGCAGTACTTC. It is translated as CASSSGGYYEQYF.

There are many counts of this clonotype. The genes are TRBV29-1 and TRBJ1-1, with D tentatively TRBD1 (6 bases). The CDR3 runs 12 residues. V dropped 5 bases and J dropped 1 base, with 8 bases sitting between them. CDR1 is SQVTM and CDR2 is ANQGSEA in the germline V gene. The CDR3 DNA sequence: TGCAGCGTTCAGGGACAGAACACTGAAGCTTTCTTT. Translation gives CSVQGQNTEAFF.

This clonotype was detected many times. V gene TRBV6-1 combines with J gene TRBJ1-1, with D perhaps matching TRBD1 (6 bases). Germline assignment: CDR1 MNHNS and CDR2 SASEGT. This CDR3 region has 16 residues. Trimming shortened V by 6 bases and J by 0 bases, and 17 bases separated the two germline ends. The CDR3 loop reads CASRSDRRYMNTEAFF. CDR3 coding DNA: TGTGCCAGCAGATCGGACAGACGTTATATGAACACTGAAGCTTTCTTT.

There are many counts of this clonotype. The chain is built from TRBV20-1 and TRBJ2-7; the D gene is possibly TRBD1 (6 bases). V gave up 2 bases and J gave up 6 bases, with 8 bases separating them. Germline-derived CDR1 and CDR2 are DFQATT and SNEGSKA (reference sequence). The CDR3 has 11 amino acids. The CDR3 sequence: CSARPGVEQYF. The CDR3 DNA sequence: TGCAGTGCTAGACCAGGGGTCGAGCAGTACTTC.

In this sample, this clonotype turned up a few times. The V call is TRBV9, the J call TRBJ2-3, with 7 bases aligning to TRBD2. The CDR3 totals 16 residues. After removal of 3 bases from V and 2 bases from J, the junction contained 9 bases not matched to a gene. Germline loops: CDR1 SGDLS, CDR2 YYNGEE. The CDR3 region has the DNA TGTGCCAGCAGCGCTCTGGGTCTAGCGGACACAGATACGCAGTATTTT. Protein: CASSALGLADTDTQYF.

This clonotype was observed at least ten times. The CDR3 here is CASSLARATTDTQYF. The CDR3 DNA follows: TGTGCCAGCAGCTTGGCCCGGGCTACGACAGATACGCAGTATTTT. This chain links TRBV5-4 with TRBJ2-3, with no clear D. The CDR3 totals 15 residues. Germline CDR1 SGHNT, CDR2 YYREEE (reference sequence). The V gene lost 0 bases and the J gene lost 3 bases, with 11 bases spanning the gap.